This T cell receptor (beta chain) was recovered during a study of T cells in Graves' hyperthyroidism and ophthalmopathy. Study conclusions and caveats: Ophthalmopathy got predicted by the model a median about six months before its onset.

This clonotype occurred many times. Its specificity is unknown. Amplification yielded TCR beta CDR3 regions, with RNA transcripts as the source. RT-PCR in the first round (using the HTBI primer set) targeted the TCR CDR3. TCRdb fed the multiplex PCR reads into MiXCR, producing one record per CDR3 protein. The sample has about 550,000 distinct CDR3 sequences; less than 25% are singletons. From germline, CDR1 is MNHEY and CDR2 SVGAGI. Deletions cut 5 bases from V and 4 bases from J, with 14 bases between. The CDR3 has 14 amino acids. The clonotype comes from a young man with Graves' hyperthyroidism. The chain employs TRBV6-5 and TRBJ1-1; D possibly corresponds to TRBD1 (6 bases). Sequencing was performed on blood. CDR3 loop: CASSTPGVATEAFF. For the CDR3, the DNA is TGTGCCAGCAGTACTCCAGGGGTGGCCACTGAAGCTTTCTTT.